These 14 T cell receptor beta chains came from one sample sequenced in a study of blood T cell repertoires in COVID-19. The assay was immunoSEQ multiplex PCR, and TCRdb's table has in-frame clones only and misses some. The table lists 25,000 to 35,000 clones, 90% to 95% of them singletons. Sequenced material: peripheral blood. These receptors originate from a human donor in a cohort sampled during active COVID-19.

The chain carries TRBV5-6 and TRBJ2-1; 7 nucleotides line up with TRBD1. Per germline, CDR1 SGHDT and CDR2 YYEEEE. This CDR3 has 13 residues. J gave up 4 bases and V 7 bases, and 5 bases lay outside the gene matches. CDR3 bases: TGTGCCAGCCTTAGACAGGGTTACAATGAGCAGTTCTTC. Amino acids: CASLRQGYNEQFF.

The chain links TRBV18 to TRBJ2-1, with D unclear. V lost 2 bases and J 4 bases, leaving 12 bases between the germline ends. Germline V lookup: CDR1 KGHSH, CDR2 LQKENI. The CDR3 contains 15 residues. CDR3 in DNA: TGTGCCAGCTCACCAGGCGGTATGGCATACAATGAGCAGTTCTTC. Encoded protein: CASSPGGMAYNEQFF.

V usage is TRBV24-1 and J usage is TRBJ2-5; 7 bases agree with TRBD1. Trimming took 8 bases from V and 2 from J; bases not matched to a gene: 7. This CDR3 spans 14 amino acids. Germline lookup yields CDR1 KGHDR and CDR2 SFDVKD. CDR3 nucleotide sequence: TGTGCCACCAAAGGGACAGCACCTCAAGAGACCCAGTACTTC. This translates into CATKGTAPQETQYF.

This clone came up once. The chain is built from TRBV30 and TRBJ1-1, with 9 bases lining up with TRBD1. The junction had 10 bases not matched to a gene; V was cut back by 2 bases and J by 6 bases. The germline CDR1 and CDR2 sequences are GTSNPN and SVGIG (reference sequence). There are 15 residues in the CDR3. CDR3 nucleotides: TGTGCCTGGAGTCCCCGTGGGACAGGGCATCCTGAAGCTTTCTTT. This codes for CAWSPRGTGHPEAFF. Full variable domain (rest looked up from reference TRBV30 and TRBJ1-1): SQTIHQWPATLVQPVGSPLSLECTVEGTSNPNLYWYRQAAGRGLQLLFYSVGIGQISSEVPQNLSASRPQDRQFILSSKKLLLSDSGFYLCAWSPRGTGHPEAFFGQGTRLTVV.

The chain joins TRBV12-5 to TRBJ2-7, with TRBD1 matching over 8 bases. Germline CDR1 and CDR2: LGHNT and FRNRAP. The CDR3 length is 11 residues. V was pared by 10 bases and J by 8 bases, with 7 bases of the junction left unmatched. CDR3 amino acids: CATRQGHQQYV. Here the CDR3 DNA reads TGTGCTACTAGACAGGGGCATCAGCAGTACGTC.

This clone was observed a single time. The V call is TRBV10-3, the J call TRBJ2-2; no clear D. Between the trimmed V and J ends, which lost 10 bases and 5 bases, there was a span of 14 bases. Germline assignment: CDR1 ENHRY and CDR2 SYGVKD. The CDR3 totals 13 residues. CDR3 loop: CATMPAVTGELFF. Written as DNA, the CDR3 is TGTGCCACCATGCCGGCGGTTACCGGGGAGCTGTTTTTT.

The J gene is TRBJ1-2, the V gene TRBV6-6; D gene unclear. Trimming pared 2 bases from V and 4 bases from J, leaving 11 bases between. This CDR3 region has 14 residues. Germline V gene lookup returns CDR1 MNHNY and CDR2 SVGAGI (reference sequence). The CDR3 DNA reads as TGTGCCAGCAGTTACCCCGCCCGGGGCTATGGCTACACCTTC. Translated, it gives CASSYPARGYGYTF.

Comments on this clone: The identical CDR3 is also encoded by other nucleotide sequences in the sample. The chain uses TRBV11-2 and TRBJ1-3, with 9 bases identical to TRBD1. The germline V gene has CDR1 SGHAT and CDR2 FQNNGV. The CDR3 runs 15 residues. V dropped 1 base and J dropped 3; count of bases not matched to a gene: 1. CDR3 residues: CASSLAGQGGNTIYF. DNA of the CDR3: TGTGCCAGCAGCTTAGCGGGACAGGGTGGAAACACCATATATTTT.

The chain uses TRBV10-1 and TRBJ2-5; TRBD2 might be the D (5 bases). The germline V and J ends were trimmed by 6 bases and 0 bases, with 8 bases remaining between them. The CDR3 has 13 residues. Per germline, CDR1 WNHNN and CDR2 SYGVQD (reference sequence). CDR3 DNA sequence: TGCGCCAGCAGAAGGGAGAACCAAGAGACCCAGTACTTC. Translated, it gives CASRRENQETQYF.

The CDR3 loop is CASSFPGGYGIQYF. The CDR3 DNA sequence: TGTGCCAGCAGTTTCCCAGGGGGCTATGGCATTCAGTACTTC. The rearrangement links TRBV28 to TRBJ2-4; 8 positions agree with TRBD1. Germline values: CDR1 MDHEN, CDR2 SYDVKM. Trimming at V came to 3 bases and at J to 9 bases, leaving 7 bases not matched to a gene. This CDR3 is built from 14 residues.

This clone was counted once. The chain uses TRBV28 and TRBJ2-7; D is possibly TRBD1 (5 bases). V was pared by 3 bases and J by 8 bases, with 11 bases between. CDR1 is MDHEN, CDR2 SYDVKM, per germline. This CDR3 comprises 12 residues. The CDR3 is CASSFGQGKQYV. In DNA, the CDR3 is TGTGCCAGCAGTTTCGGTCAGGGTAAGCAGTACGTC.

The chain joins TRBV7-2 to TRBJ1-6, with 11 nucleotides matching TRBD1. V shed 3 bases and J 9 bases; nucleotides not matched to a gene: 1. CDR3 size: 14 residues. The germline gives CDR1 SGHTA, CDR2 FQGNSA. CDR3 in amino acids: CASSLGQGGSPLHF. For the CDR3, the DNA is TGTGCCAGCAGCTTGGGACAGGGGGGTTCACCCCTCCACTTT.

The gene calls are TRBV9 and TRBJ2-3, with 9 nucleotides matching TRBD2. The germline CDR1 and CDR2 sequences are SGDLS and YYNGEE. V lost 3 bases and J lost 5; bases outside the gene matches: 7. This CDR3 spans 15 amino acids. The chain's CDR3 is CASSGAGGALDTQYF. CDR3 sequence (DNA): TGTGCCAGCAGCGGTGCGGGGGGGGCTTTAGATACGCAGTATTTT.

Only one count was recorded for this clone. The chain is built from TRBV19 and TRBJ1-5; D is possibly TRBD1 (5 bases). Per the germline V gene, CDR1 is LNHDA and CDR2 is SQIVND (reference sequence). V shed 5 bases and J shed 5 bases, with 16 bases lying between them. The CDR3 totals 15 residues. CDR3 DNA sequence: TGTGCCAGTAGTGCGGGACCCACGGGCCATCAGCCCCAGCATTTT. Its translation: CASSAGPTGHQPQHF.